This is a list of T cell receptor beta chains from one sample in a study of cytomegalovirus exposure and HLA in healthy donors. Data came from immunoSEQ multiplex PCR; TCRdb stores just in-frame clones and leaves some out. This sample carries approximately 110,000 clones, around 82% of them seen once, and the ten largest clones take approximately 3.9%. The sample was PBMCs. These receptor sequences come from a man aged 35 to 55 in good health and CMV-seronegative. CDR3s include the opening cysteine and the closing phenylalanine or tryptophan. D genes are given only for firm matches. Clone size is shown for a subset of rows, as once, few, many or a class of expanded clone.

j_gene	v_gene	abundance	d_gene	CDR3aa	CDR3nt
TRBJ1-2	TRBV2	NA	TRBD1	CAASGTGSGYTF	TGTGCCGCGTCGGGGACAGGGAGCGGCTACACCTTC
TRBJ2-3	TRBV7-2	NA	TRBD2	CASSIGLAGGADTQYF	TGTGCCAGCAGCATCGGACTAGCGGGGGGGGCAGATACGCAGTATTTT
TRBJ1-5	TRBV21-1	few	NA	CASSKTELRGKNQPQHF	TGTGCCAGCAGCAAGACAGAACTAAGGGGTAAGAATCAGCCCCAGCATTTT
TRBJ2-7	TRBV7-9	NA	NA	CASSLVGLPYEQYF	TGTGCCAGCAGCTTAGTCGGGTTGCCCTACGAGCAGTACTTC
TRBJ1-1	TRBV29-1	NA	NA	CSAGNTEAFF	TGCAGCGCAGGGAACACTGAAGCTTTCTTT
TRBJ2-3	TRBV4-2	once	TRBD2	CASSQESSGGDRWGRDTQYF	TGTGCCAGCAGCCAGGAATCTAGCGGGGGGGATAGGTGGGGCAGAGATACGCAGTATTTT
TRBJ2-3	TRBV28	NA	TRBD2	CASSIPKASGVTDTQYF	TGTGCCAGCAGTATCCCGAAGGCTAGCGGGGTAACAGATACGCAGTATTTT
TRBJ1-6	TRBV18	NA	NA	CASSPQDSSPLHF	TGTGCCAGCTCACCCCAGGACAGTTCACCCCTCCACTTT
TRBJ1-5	TRBV10-3	NA	NA	CATGGGSLGSQPQHF	TGTGCCACTGGGGGGGGGAGTCTGGGGAGTCAGCCCCAGCATTTT
TRBJ2-6	TRBV18	NA	NA	CASSPRGSGANVLTF	TGTGCCAGCTCACCCAGGGGCTCTGGGGCCAACGTCCTGACTTTC
TRBJ2-3	TRBV2	few	NA	CASSDPSTDTQYF	TGTGCCAGCAGTGACCCGAGCACAGATACGCAGTATTTT
TRBJ2-2	TRBV29-1	NA	NA	CSVVWVEVGNTGELFF	TGCAGCGTTGTCTGGGTTGAGGTGGGGAACACCGGGGAGCTGTTTTTT
TRBJ1-6	TRBV19	once	NA	CASVDRQGNSPLHF	TGTGCCAGCGTCGACAGGCAGGGTAATTCACCCCTCCACTTT
TRBJ2-1	TRBV18	NA	TRBD2	CASSLLPLGGGEQFF	TGTGCCAGCTCACTACTCCCTCTCGGGGGAGGGGAGCAGTTCTTC
TRBJ2-4	TRBV5-4	NA	TRBD1	CASSRPGQGRDSQYF	TGTGCCAGCAGCCGACCGGGACAGGGTAGGGACAGTCAGTACTTC
TRBJ2-3	TRBV11-3	NA	NA	CASSLYGGGPTDTQYF	TGTGCCAGCAGCTTATACGGCGGGGGCCCCACAGATACGCAGTATTTT
TRBJ2-6	TRBV14	NA	NA	CASSQDPTVNVLTF	TGTGCCAGCAGCCAAGATCCCACGGTCAACGTCCTGACTTTC
TRBJ2-7	TRBV5-6	NA	NA	CASSLGRVSYEQYF	TGTGCCAGCAGCTTGGGCAGGGTCTCCTACGAGCAGTACTTC
TRBJ2-5	TRBV18	few	NA	CASSAETQYF	TGTGCCAGCTCAGCGGAGACCCAGTACTTC
TRBJ2-5	TRBV4-3	NA	TRBD2	CASSPGGRDGETQYF	TGCGCCAGCAGCCCCGGGGGGAGGGATGGAGAGACCCAGTACTTC
TRBJ2-1	TRBV21-1	NA	NA	CASSKADRPSYNEQFF	TGTGCCAGCAGCAAAGCCGACAGGCCCTCCTACAATGAGCAGTTCTTC
TRBJ1-2	TRBV15	NA	NA	CATSRDSINYGYTF	TGTGCCACCAGCAGAGATTCCATTAACTATGGCTACACCTTC
TRBJ2-7	TRBV4-3	NA	TRBD1	CASSRDRAGDEQYF	TGCGCCAGCAGCCGCGACAGGGCAGGTGACGAGCAGTACTTC
TRBJ2-7	TRBV5-4	NA	TRBD2	CASSFGGGAEYEQYF	TGTGCCAGCAGCTTCGGCGGGGGGGCCGAGTACGAGCAGTACTTC
TRBJ2-7	TRBV15	NA	TRBD2	CATSRDMMGTSGVITSYYEQYF	TGTGCCACCAGCAGAGATATGATGGGGACTAGCGGAGTGATCACCTCCTACTACGAGCAGTACTTC
TRBJ2-3	TRBV4-3	NA	TRBD2	CASSPGTSVSTDTQYF	TGCGCCAGCAGCCCCGGGACTAGCGTAAGCACAGATACGCAGTATTTT
TRBJ2-7	TRBV4-1	NA	NA	CASSPKTDSYTYEQYF	TGCGCCAGCAGCCCAAAGACAGACTCATATACCTACGAGCAGTACTTC
TRBJ1-1	TRBV18	NA	NA	CASSPPSRGSYTEAFF	TGTGCCAGCTCACCACCTTCTAGGGGCTCGTACACTGAAGCTTTCTTT
TRBJ2-3	TRBV4-1	few	TRBD2	CASSQVSGGPTDTQYF	TGCGCCAGCAGCCAAGTATCGGGGGGACCCACAGATACGCAGTATTTT
TRBJ1-1	TRBV6-6	NA	NA	CASSYRESDTEAFF	TGTGCCAGCAGTTATAGAGAGTCCGACACTGAAGCTTTCTTT
TRBJ2-6	TRBV7-2	NA	NA	CASSFQISGANGLTF	TGTGCCAGCAGCTTCCAGATCTCTGGGGCCAACGGCCTGACTTTC
TRBJ2-1	TRBV7-8	few	NA	CASSVRVPDVRSYNEQFF	TGTGCCAGCAGCGTCCGGGTACCCGATGTTCGGTCCTACAATGAGCAGTTCTTC
TRBJ2-5	TRBV7-8	NA	NA	CASSQDGLETQYF	TGTGCCAGCAGCCAGGATGGATTAGAGACCCAGTACTTC
TRBJ1-6	TRBV7-2	NA	NA	CASSSQVLYNSPLHF	TGTGCCAGCAGCTCGCAGGTGCTCTATAATTCACCCCTCCACTTT
TRBJ1-1	TRBV7-3	NA	NA	CASSPLGGGGTEAFF	TGTGCCAGCAGCCCTCTTGGCGGGGGCGGCACTGAAGCTTTCTTT
TRBJ1-4	TRBV2	NA	TRBD1	CASSEVQGGEKLFF	TGTGCCAGCAGTGAAGTTCAGGGGGGTGAAAAACTGTTTTTT
TRBJ2-7	TRBV9	few	NA	CASSGMVSGYEQYF	TGTGCCAGCAGCGGAATGGTTTCGGGCTACGAGCAGTACTTC
TRBJ2-2	TRBV11-2	few	TRBD1	CASSSLRGRLSGELFF	TGTGCCAGCAGCTCTTTGAGGGGGCGATTGTCCGGGGAGCTGTTTTTT
TRBJ1-2	TRBV5-6	NA	TRBD1	CASSLVQTGYGYTF	TGTGCCAGCAGCTTGGTTCAGACAGGGTATGGCTACACCTTC
TRBJ1-5	TRBV27	few	NA	CASSWGGDQPQHF	TGTGCCAGCAGTTGGGGGGGAGATCAGCCCCAGCATTTT
TRBJ1-2	TRBV28	NA	TRBD1	CASSGTGVNYGYTF	TGTGCCAGCAGCGGGACAGGGGTCAACTATGGCTACACCTTC
TRBJ2-3	TRBV7-9	NA	TRBD1	CASSFRFRLGTGGTDTQYF	TGTGCCAGCAGCTTTCGTTTCCGACTGGGGACAGGGGGAACAGATACGCAGTATTTT
TRBJ2-5	TRBV18	NA	TRBD1	CASSLRTGGETQYF	TGTGCCAGCTCACTCCGGACAGGGGGGGAGACCCAGTACTTC